Shown below are 32 T cell receptor beta chains from a single sample sequenced in a study of blood T cell repertoires in COVID-19. Profiled with immunoSEQ multiplex PCR; TCRdb holds only in-frame clones, not every one. The sample has around 140,000 clones; more than 70% are singletons. Sequenced sample: peripheral blood. The receptors originated from a human donor in a cohort sampled during active COVID-19.

The V and J genes are TRBV5-1 and TRBJ1-6, with 7 bases that match TRBD1. CDR1 and CDR2 (germline): SGHRS, YFSETQ. Trimming at V came to 4 bases and at J to 8 bases, leaving 9 bases not matched to a gene. This CDR3 has 15 amino acids. The CDR3 nucleotides are TGCGCCAGCAGCGGACCGGGACAGATTGATTCACCCCTCCACTTT. Translation gives CASSGPGQIDSPLHF.

This chain links TRBV9 with TRBJ1-1; D perhaps matches TRBD1 (6 bases). Deletions cut 4 bases from V and 4 bases from J, with 17 bases between. There are 15 residues in the CDR3. The V gene's germline CDR1 is SGDLS and CDR2 YYNGEE. CDR3: CASSLRGGVGTEAFF. The CDR3 DNA reads as TGTGCCAGCAGCCTGAGGGGGGGTGTGGGCACTGAAGCTTTCTTT.

The chain is built from TRBV6-5 and TRBJ2-7; a possible D gene is TRBD2 (6 bases). This CDR3 has 15 amino acids. Germline CDR1 is MNHEY and CDR2 is SVGAGI. V was cut by 2 bases and J by 5 bases, with 16 bases left in between. The CDR3, as DNA: TGTGCCAGCAGTTACCTCCGGGACTCCCGGCACGAGCAGTACTTC. Amino acids: CASSYLRDSRHEQYF.

V and J are TRBV4-1 and TRBJ2-2, with D hard to call. V was trimmed by 1 base and J by 4 bases, leaving 13 bases between them. CDR1 MGHRA and CDR2 YSYEKL come from the germline V gene. The CDR3 loop spans 16 amino acids. The CDR3 loop reads CASSQVSSSVTGELFF. Here the CDR3 DNA reads TGCGCCAGCAGCCAAGTTAGTTCGTCGGTCACCGGGGAGCTGTTTTTT.

This clone was observed a handful of times. The genes are TRBV5-1 and TRBJ1-6; 7 bases line up with TRBD1. The trim removed 4 bases at V and 8 bases at J, leaving 9 bases unmatched. CDR1 is SGHRS and CDR2 is YFSETQ in the germline V gene. The CDR3 has 15 residues. CDR3 sequence: CASSVLGTEDSPLHF. Written as DNA, the CDR3 is TGCGCCAGCAGCGTACTCGGGACAGAGGATTCACCCCTCCACTTT.

This clone was seen just once. The rearrangement links TRBV5-1 to TRBJ1-4, with D possibly matching TRBD1 (6 bases). The CDR3 length is 15 residues. Germline CDR1 and CDR2: SGHRS and YFSETQ. V dropped 3 bases and J dropped 7 bases, with 16 bases sitting between them. CDR3 nucleotides: TGCGCCAGCAGCTCCCTTGGGGGCTTGGGTGAAAAACTGTTTTTT. Its protein is CASSSLGGLGEKLFF.

CDR3 protein: CASSLSRGGPAGELFF. The CDR3 DNA reads as TGTGCCAGTAGTCTCTCGCGGGGGGGCCCCGCCGGGGAGCTGTTTTTT. The J gene is TRBJ2-2, the V gene TRBV19; 9 bases are a match to TRBD2. In germline, CDR1 is LNHDA, CDR2 SQIVND (reference sequence). Trimming removed 5 bases from V and 6 bases from J; junction bases left unmatched: 10. The CDR3 spans 16 residues.

The rearrangement links TRBV7-2 to TRBJ1-1; D uncertain. CDR3 length: 15 residues. Germline CDR1 and CDR2: SGHTA and FQGNSA. V lost 2 bases and J lost 7, with 17 bases in between. CDR3 loop: CASSLSARQNGEAFF. Here the CDR3 DNA reads TGTGCCAGCAGCTTATCCGCGCGGCAGAATGGTGAAGCTTTCTTT.

The chain has TRBV2 and TRBJ1-5, with 8 bases aligning to TRBD1. Germline CDR1 reads SNHLY; CDR2 reads FYNNEI. The ends lost 6 bases at V and 7 bases at J; junction bases unmatched: 8. The CDR3 consists of 14 residues. The CDR3 sequence is CASSIGQGGQPQHF. CDR3 bases: TGTGCCAGCAGCATTGGACAGGGTGGGCAGCCCCAGCATTTT.

CDR3 protein: CASSVEGGQGTDTQYF. The CDR3 coding sequence is TGTGCCAGCAGCGTAGAAGGGGGACAGGGCACAGATACGCAGTATTTT. The chain has TRBV9 and TRBJ2-3; TRBD1 aligns across 8 bases. The ends lost 0 bases at V and 1 base at J; junction bases unmatched: 4. The V gene's germline CDR1 is SGDLS and CDR2 YYNGEE. This CDR3 region has 16 residues.

The chain employs TRBV27 and TRBJ1-2; weak D call: TRBD1 (6 bases). Between the trimmed V and J ends, which lost 10 bases and 4 bases, there was a span of 13 bases. The CDR3 contains 12 residues. Germline values: CDR1 MNHEY, CDR2 SMNVEV (reference sequence). CDR3 nucleotides: TGTGCCACAGGGGCATGGGGCTATGGCTACACCTTC. It codes for CATGAWGYGYTF.

This clone was seen once. This chain connects TRBV3-1 (or the pseudogene TRBV3-2) to TRBJ2-1; 10 bases map to TRBD2. The junction had 16 bases not matched to a gene; V was cut back by 4 bases and J by 7 bases. This CDR3 is 18 amino acids long. Germline values: CDR1 LGHDT, CDR2 YNNKEL (reference sequence). This CDR3 is CASSPPPGAGGQWNEQFF. The CDR3 nucleotides are TGTGCCAGCAGCCCGCCCCCGGGAGCGGGGGGGCAGTGGAATGAGCAGTTCTTC.

The CDR3 DNA reads as TGCGCCAGCAGCCAGGCCGGGGGCACAGATACGCAGTATTTT. This encodes CASSQAGGTDTQYF. The chain links TRBV4-3 to TRBJ2-3; a possible D gene is TRBD2 (5 bases). V lost 3 bases and J 1 base, leaving 8 bases between the germline ends. From germline, CDR1 is LGHNA and CDR2 YSLEER. This CDR3 spans 14 amino acids.

This clone was recorded at least ten times. The chain carries TRBV29-1 and TRBJ2-2, with D possibly matching TRBD1 (6 bases). The V end was cut by 4 bases, the J end by 5 bases, with 14 bases between. CDR3 length: 14 residues. CDR1 is SQVTM and CDR2 is ANQGSEA in the germline V gene. The CDR3 nucleotides are TGCAGCGTTGCTCAGGGGTCGGATACCGGGGAGCTGTTTTTT. Translating gives CSVAQGSDTGELFF.

This clone showed up just once. The J gene is TRBJ2-2, the V gene TRBV5-5, with 7 bases fitting TRBD2. The germline gives CDR1 SGHKS, CDR2 YYEKEE (reference sequence). V shed 1 base and J 7 bases; nucleotides not matched to a gene: 7. The CDR3 is 15 amino acids. The CDR3 coding sequence is TGTGCCAGCAGCTTGTGGAGCGGGGTAGGCGGGGAGCTGTTTTTT. As protein: CASSLWSGVGGELFF. Based on the CDR3 plus reference TRBV5-5 and TRBJ2-2, the full variable domain is DAGVTQSPTHLIKTRGQQVTLRCSPISGHKSVSWYQQVLGQGPQFIFQYYEKEERGRGNFPDRFSARQFPNYSSELNVNALLLGDSALYLCASSLWSGVGGELFFGEGSRLTVL.

Note on this clone: Other DNA sequences from this sample encode an identical CDR3 as well. In DNA form, the CDR3 reads TGTGCCAGCAGCGTCGGGACTAGCGGGGGGGCAGATACGCAGTATTTT. It translates to CASSVGTSGGADTQYF. The chain has TRBV9 and TRBJ2-3; 16 positions agree with TRBD2. The length of the CDR3 is 16 residues. V gave up 2 bases and J gave up 4 bases; unmatched junction bases: 1. Germline V gives CDR1 SGDLS, CDR2 YYNGEE.

The V and J genes are TRBV5-6 and TRBJ2-3; 10 nucleotides line up with TRBD2. With 4 bases clipped from V and 2 bases from J, the junction kept 10 bases outside the gene matches. This CDR3 contains 17 residues. The V gene's germline CDR1 is SGHDT and CDR2 YYEEEE. For the CDR3, the DNA is TGTGCCAGCAGCCCAAAACTAGCGGGGCTCTACACAGATACGCAGTATTTT. It codes for CASSPKLAGLYTDTQYF.

The chain recombines TRBV6-6 with TRBJ2-7, with 8 bases lining up with TRBD1. The J segment lost 5 bases and the V segment lost 5 bases, leaving 8 bases of the junction unmatched. CDR3 length: 14 amino acids. Germline assignment: CDR1 MNHNY and CDR2 SVGAGI (reference sequence). CDR3 amino acids: CASSLRTGSDEQYF. CDR3 nucleotide sequence: TGTGCCAGCAGTCTGCGGACAGGGAGCGACGAGCAGTACTTC.

V is TRBV5-6 and J is TRBJ2-5; 11 bases fit TRBD2. V dropped 0 bases and J dropped 2; count of bases not matched to a gene: 0. CDR3 length: 15 residues. Germline values: CDR1 SGHDT, CDR2 YYEEEE. The CDR3 loop is CASSLVAGGQETQYF. CDR3 DNA: TGTGCCAGCAGCTTGGTAGCGGGGGGGCAAGAGACCCAGTACTTC.

In DNA, the CDR3 is TGTGCCAGCAGCTTATTGTCAGGGGCTGAAGCTTTCTTT. This translates into CASSLLSGAEAFF. The chain is built from TRBV7-9 and TRBJ1-1, with a tentative D call TRBD1 (6 bases). CDR1 and CDR2 from the germline V gene are SEHNR and FQNEAQ (reference sequence). The CDR3 extends over 13 amino acids. Trimming removed 2 bases at V and 6 bases at J, with 10 bases between.

The chain uses TRBV3-1 (or the pseudogene TRBV3-2) and TRBJ1-2; the match to TRBD1 covers 9 bases. Germline V gene data show CDR1 as LGHDT and CDR2 as YNNKEL (reference sequence). Losses at the gene ends were 3 bases for V and 2 bases for J; bases not matched to a gene: 4. The length of the CDR3 is 15 residues. CDR3: CASSQYGQGNYGYTF. The CDR3 DNA reads TGTGCCAGCAGCCAGTATGGACAGGGGAACTATGGCTACACCTTC.

In the case of this clone: Other DNA sequences in this sample translate to the same CDR3. The V call is TRBV30, the J call TRBJ1-6, with no clear D. This CDR3 spans 13 amino acids. Germline V gene data show CDR1 as GTSNPN and CDR2 as SVGIG (reference sequence). V was shortened by 0 bases and J by 7 bases, with 7 bases between the two germline ends. CDR3: CAWSVSFNSPLHF. CDR3 bases: TGTGCCTGGAGTGTATCGTTCAATTCACCCCTCCACTTT.

The chain combines TRBV18 with TRBJ1-6; a weak D match, TRBD1 (6 bases). The CDR3 spans 16 residues. Trimming took 3 bases from V and 11 from J, leaving 20 bases between them. Germline V gives CDR1 KGHSH, CDR2 LQKENI. The CDR3 sequence is CASSPSGQFQRPPLHF. The CDR3 DNA follows: TGTGCCAGCTCACCTTCCGGACAGTTTCAGAGGCCACCCCTCCACTTT.

V and J are TRBV11-2 and TRBJ2-1, with 10 bases lining up with TRBD2. J lost 2 bases, V lost 2 bases, and 3 bases had no gene match. This CDR3 contains 16 residues. CDR1 SGHAT and CDR2 FQNNGV come from the germline V gene. CDR3 coding DNA: TGTGCCAGCAGCTTAATCAGCGGGGGGGCCTACAATGAGCAGTTCTTC. Encoded protein: CASSLISGGAYNEQFF.

The rearrangement uses TRBV25-1 and TRBJ2-7; a weak D match, TRBD1 (6 bases). The V end lost 3 bases, the J end lost 2 bases, and 8 bases lay between the germline ends. This CDR3 spans 13 amino acids. CDR1 MGHDK and CDR2 SYGVNS come from the germline V gene. The CDR3 is CASSDRGAYEQYF. In nucleotides, the CDR3 is TGTGCCAGCAGTGACAGGGGCGCCTACGAGCAGTACTTC.

V gene TRBV5-1 combines with J gene TRBJ1-1; tentative D call: TRBD1 (6 bases). Per germline, CDR1 SGHRS and CDR2 YFSETQ. V dropped 2 bases and J dropped 3 bases, with 11 bases sitting between them. This CDR3 comprises 14 residues. The CDR3 region has the DNA TGCGCCAGCAGCTTTAACAGGGTTGACACTGAAGCTTTCTTT. Translating gives CASSFNRVDTEAFF.

This rearrangement joins TRBV5-1 to TRBJ2-2; possible D gene TRBD2, 6 bases. Between the trimmed V and J ends, which lost 7 bases and 2 bases, there was a span of 12 bases. The CDR3 covers 14 residues. In germline, CDR1 is SGHRS, CDR2 YFSETQ. The chain's CDR3 is CASRRDSNTGELFF. In DNA, the CDR3 is TGCGCCAGCCGGAGGGACTCCAACACCGGGGAGCTGTTTTTT.

The chain uses TRBV19 and TRBJ1-6; 9 nucleotides line up with TRBD1. This CDR3 spans 16 amino acids. Looked up from germline, CDR1 is LNHDA and CDR2 is SQIVND (reference sequence). V lost 1 base, J lost 6 bases, and 4 bases stayed unmatched. Here the CDR3 DNA reads TGTGCCAGTAGTATAGTCGGGACAGGGTCTAATTCACCCCTCCACTTT. Protein sequence: CASSIVGTGSNSPLHF.

V and J are TRBV5-1 and TRBJ1-4; possibly TRBD1 for D (6 bases). This CDR3 spans 17 amino acids. Germline-derived CDR1 and CDR2 are SGHRS and YFSETQ. V was cut by 5 bases and J by 0 bases, with 17 bases left in between. The CDR3 DNA follows: TGCGCCAGCAGACAGGGTGGACACCAAGCAACTAATGAAAAACTGTTTTTT. Translated, it gives CASRQGGHQATNEKLFF. Drawing the rest from reference TRBV5-1 and TRBJ1-4, the complete variable domain is KAGVTQTPRYLIKTRGQQVTLSCSPISGHRSVSWYQQTPGQGLQFLFEYFSETQRNKGNFPGRFSGRQFSNSRSEMNVSTLELGDSALYLCASRQGGHQATNEKLFFGSGTQLSVL.

This clone appeared a single time. The chain joins TRBV6-1 to TRBJ1-5, with a weak D call TRBD1 (5 bases). Germline V gene lookup returns CDR1 MNHNS and CDR2 SASEGT. V shed 1 base and J shed 4 bases, with 11 bases lying between them. CDR3 length: 15 residues. CDR3 amino acids: CASSEVQEGNQPQHF. The CDR3 DNA is TGTGCCAGCAGTGAAGTCCAGGAGGGGAATCAGCCCCAGCATTTT.

The V call is TRBV5-8, the J call TRBJ1-2; TRBD1 aligns across 8 bases. Germline V gene data show CDR1 as SGHTS and CDR2 as YDEGEE. The CDR3 totals 14 residues. V dropped 4 bases and J dropped 8; count of bases not matched to a gene: 10. The CDR3 DNA follows: TGTGCCAGCAGCCACTTCAGGGGGCCGGGGGGCTACACCTTC. This gives the protein CASSHFRGPGGYTF.

A single count supports this clone. In DNA form, the CDR3 reads TGTGCCAGCACTTCTGACAGGGAAATAAGCAATGAGCAGTTCTTC. Protein: CASTSDREISNEQFF. The V and J genes are TRBV6-5 and TRBJ2-1; 7 nucleotides agree with TRBD1. V shed 7 bases and J 6 bases; nucleotides not matched to a gene: 12. Germline CDR1 MNHEY, CDR2 SVGAGI. The CDR3 is 15 amino acids.